This T cell receptor beta chain was retrieved from a study of T cells after yellow fever vaccination. TCR cDNA, made by 5'RACE template switching, carried an added universal primer site and UMIs. TCRdb reanalysed the 5' RACE reads using MiXCR and keeps one entry per CDR3 protein. The sample lists about 340,000 distinct CDR3 sequences, around 3.9% seen once, with around 24% in the top ten. Deletions cut 0 bases from V and 5 bases from J, with 13 bases between. Germline loops: CDR1 SGHDN, CDR2 FVKESK. This CDR3 has 15 amino acids. This clonotype has more than one count but fewer than ten. This chain links TRBV14 with TRBJ1-2; the D gene is possibly TRBD1 (6 bases). This TCR was recovered from a man younger than 30 who received the YFV17D yellow fever vaccine. This specimen was PBMCs, taken 5 days after the yellow fever booster vaccination. The CDR3 nucleotides are TGTGCCAGCAGCCAAGAAGATGGGGGCGCTTATGGCTACACCTTC. It specifies CASSQEDGGAYGYTF. Full variable domain (remainder filled in from reference TRBV14 and TRBJ1-2): EAGVTQFPSHSVIEKGQTVTLRCDPISGHDNLYWYRRVMGKEIKFLLHFVKESKQDESGMPNNRFLAERTGGTYSTLKVQPAELEDSGVYFCASSQEDGGAYGYTFGSGTRLTVV.